This T cell receptor beta chain was profiled in a study of blood T cell repertoires in COVID-19. Study background: COVID-19 samples, acute and convalescent, were from the United States, Italy and Spain. Nucleic acid was either cDNA or gDNA, and it came from T cells, B-cell-depleted T cells, or PBMCs.

The repertoire was sequenced with immunoSEQ multiplex PCR; TCRdb's copy has only in-frame clones and lacks some. This sample carries under 250,000 clones, over 80% of them seen once, and the ten largest clones take 5% to 7%. This CDR3 region has 18 residues. Trimming at V came to 0 bases and at J to 5 bases, leaving 14 bases not matched to a gene. Looked up from germline, CDR1 is SGDLS and CDR2 is YYNGEE. The chain uses TRBV9 and TRBJ1-2; 9 nucleotides line up with TRBD1. Sequences were obtained from peripheral blood. This TCR derives from a woman in her sixties or seventies with active or convalescent COVID-19. The CDR3 DNA sequence: TGTGCCAGCAGCGTAGTAGAACTAGGACAGGGGTTAGGGTATGGCTACACCTTC. Encoded protein: CASSVVELGQGLGYGYTF.